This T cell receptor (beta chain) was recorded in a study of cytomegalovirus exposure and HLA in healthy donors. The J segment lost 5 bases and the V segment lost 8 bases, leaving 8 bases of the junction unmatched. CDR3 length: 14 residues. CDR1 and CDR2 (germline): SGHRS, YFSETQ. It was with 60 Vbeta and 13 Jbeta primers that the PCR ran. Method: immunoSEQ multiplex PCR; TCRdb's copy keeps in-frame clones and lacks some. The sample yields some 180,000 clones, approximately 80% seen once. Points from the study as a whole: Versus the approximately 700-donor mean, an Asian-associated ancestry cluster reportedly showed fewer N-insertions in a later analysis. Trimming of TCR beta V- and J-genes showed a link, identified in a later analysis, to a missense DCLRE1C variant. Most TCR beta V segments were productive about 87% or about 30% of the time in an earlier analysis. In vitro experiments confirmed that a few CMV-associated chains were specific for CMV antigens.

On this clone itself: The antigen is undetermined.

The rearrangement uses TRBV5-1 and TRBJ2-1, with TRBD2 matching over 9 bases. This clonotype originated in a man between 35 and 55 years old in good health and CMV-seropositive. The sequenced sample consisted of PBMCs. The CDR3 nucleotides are TGCGCCAGTAAGACTAGCGGAACTCACAATGAGCAGTTCTTC. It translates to CASKTSGTHNEQFF.